This T cell receptor (beta chain) was sequenced for a study of response to subunit inactivated influenza vaccine. V was clipped by 4 bases and J by 7 bases; unmatched bases: 4. The germline V gene encodes CDR1 SNHLY and CDR2 FYNNEI. The CDR3 is 13 amino acids. General observations from the study: Few additional T cells are recruited per seasonal influenza vaccination, authors suggested.

The sample holds a few counts of this clonotype. Its target is not known. TCRdb ran MiXCR on the RT-PCR reads and lists one entry per CDR3 protein. The sample yields roughly 520,000 distinct CDR3 sequences, about 25% seen once. The clonotype was recovered from a man aged 45-65 years who received an inactivated influenza vaccine. The chain combines TRBV2 with TRBJ1-1; 9 bases are a match to TRBD1. The starting material was CD4+ T cells sorted from PBMCs, obtained 5 days after vaccination. The CDR3: CASSVGTGFEAFF. The CDR3 nucleotides read TGTGCCAGCAGTGTGGGGACAGGGTTTGAAGCTTTCTTT.